The clone carrying this T cell receptor beta chain was seen a few times. Its antigen is still unknown. This sample stems from a study of T cells in localized non-small cell lung cancer. The germline V gene encodes CDR1 SGHNT and CDR2 YENEEA. J gave up 6 bases and V 3 bases, and 14 bases lay outside the gene matches. The CDR3 contains 17 residues. Some clones are missing from TCRdb's copy, which holds only in-frame ones; the method was immunoSEQ multiplex PCR. The sample consists of roughly 1,700 clones, roughly 30% of them appearing once. Study observations and caveats: The highest T cell clonality was in uninvolved adjacent lung, above tumor.

This material consisted of normal lung tissue next to the tumor, taken before any cancer treatment. This chain links TRBV11-3 with TRBJ2-1, with 7 bases that match TRBD2. The TCR originated in a woman aged 35-70 years with stage III lung adenocarcinoma. CDR3 amino acids: CASSFLHGGGRSNEQFF. The CDR3 DNA reads as TGTGCCAGCAGCTTCCTACATGGGGGAGGGAGGAGCAATGAGCAGTTCTTC.